Below are 28 T cell receptor beta chains sequenced from a single sample in a study of blood T cell repertoires in COVID-19. Here immunoSEQ multiplex PCR was the method, and the copy in TCRdb shows in-frame clones only, minus some. Seen here are a few hundred thousand clones, around 88% observed once, and the top ten hold approximately 2%. The sample taken for sequencing was peripheral blood. The receptor set was obtained from a man aged 25-45 years with active or convalescent COVID-19.

V is TRBV7-2 and J is TRBJ1-2, with TRBD1 identical over 8 bases. CDR1 is SGHTA, CDR2 FQGNSA, per germline. J was trimmed by 7 bases and V by 1 base; bases with no gene match: 8. The CDR3 is made up of 15 amino acids. The DNA for the CDR3 is TGTGCCAGCAGCTTAGGGAGACAGGGGCGTGGTGGCTACACCTTC. Its protein is CASSLGRQGRGGYTF.

This chain connects TRBV2 to TRBJ2-5, with D possibly being TRBD2 (7 bases). Looked up from germline, CDR1 is SNHLY and CDR2 is FYNNEI. The CDR3 length is 15 residues. The V end lost 7 bases, the J end lost 2 bases, and 17 bases lay between the germline ends. This CDR3 is CASTKQGLQQETQYF. The CDR3 DNA sequence: TGTGCCAGCACTAAACAGGGACTACAGCAAGAGACCCAGTACTTC.

The chain is built from TRBV7-9 and TRBJ1-2; 8 bases align to TRBD1. The CDR3 extends over 15 amino acids. The V and J ends lost 10 bases and 2 bases, in that order; junction bases with no gene match: 12. CDR1 and CDR2 (germline): SEHNR, FQNEAQ (reference sequence). CDR3 bases: TGTGCCACCCTGCGGGTGACAGGGGAAAACTATGGCTACACCTTC. This codes for CATLRVTGENYGYTF.

The V gene is TRBV4-3, the J gene TRBJ1-3; 8 bases agree with TRBD1. The V and J ends lost 1 base and 7 bases, in that order; junction bases with no gene match: 3. CDR1 and CDR2 from the germline V gene are LGHNA and YSLEER. This CDR3 has 14 amino acids. CDR3 in amino acids: CASSQGRGHNTIYF. Here the CDR3 DNA reads TGCGCCAGCAGCCAAGGCAGGGGGCACAACACCATATATTTT.

The chain employs TRBV7-2 and TRBJ1-6; TRBD1 aligns across 8 bases. This CDR3 spans 14 amino acids. V was pared by 6 bases and J by 8 bases, with 6 bases of the junction left unmatched. CDR1 is SGHTA and CDR2 is FQGNSA in the germline V gene. The CDR3 nucleotides read TGTGCCAGCAGTTCTGTGACAGGGGATTCACCCCTCCACTTT. This sequence encodes CASSSVTGDSPLHF.

The rearrangement joins TRBV19 to TRBJ2-1; 11 nucleotides match TRBD2. The V gene's germline CDR1 is LNHDA and CDR2 SQIVND (reference sequence). The CDR3 runs 15 residues. The V gene end was trimmed by 5 bases and the J gene end by 1 base; junction bases not matched to a gene: 1. The DNA of the CDR3 is TGTGCCAGTAGTCTAGCGGGGGGTTCCTACAATGAGCAGTTCTTC. This translates into CASSLAGGSYNEQFF.

The V and J genes are TRBV19 and TRBJ1-2; a possible D gene is TRBD1 (5 bases). The CDR3 consists of 13 residues. V lost 6 bases, J lost 8 bases, and 16 bases lay in between. CDR1 is LNHDA and CDR2 is SQIVND in the germline V gene (reference sequence). The CDR3 DNA is TGTGCCAGTAGCCATGGCGGGGACCAGGGCTACACCTTC. Protein sequence: CASSHGGDQGYTF.

This rearrangement joins TRBV9 to TRBJ2-5; 7 positions match TRBD1. Germline-derived CDR1 and CDR2 are SGDLS and YYNGEE. V shed 3 bases and J 4 bases; nucleotides not matched to a gene: 12. There are 16 residues in the CDR3. The CDR3 DNA follows: TGTGCCAGCAGCGCCCTAATGACAGGGTTTATAGAGACCCAGTACTTC. Translation gives CASSALMTGFIETQYF.

The chain recombines TRBV5-5 with TRBJ1-1; no clear D. The germline CDR1 and CDR2 sequences are SGHKS and YYEKEE (reference sequence). The CDR3 is 13 residues long. The V end lost 4 bases, the J end lost 1 base, and 8 bases lay between the germline ends. The CDR3 sequence: CASSISGNTEAFF. The CDR3 nucleotides are TGTGCCAGCAGCATCAGTGGGAACACTGAAGCTTTCTTT.

Comment on this clone: The sample carries other DNA sequences with the same CDR3. The chain recombines TRBV5-4 with TRBJ2-1, with D possibly matching TRBD1 (6 bases). Germline CDR1 and CDR2: SGHNT and YYREEE (reference sequence). With 0 bases removed from V and 6 bases from J, the gap between germline ends came to 7 bases. This CDR3 spans 13 amino acids. CDR3 sequence reads: CASSLARGNEQFF. The CDR3 nucleotides read TGTGCCAGCAGCTTGGCCAGGGGCAATGAGCAGTTCTTC.

The rearrangement uses TRBV5-4 and TRBJ2-7; D may be TRBD1 (5 bases). V lost 4 bases and J lost 2, with 16 bases in between. The CDR3 loop spans 15 amino acids. CDR1 is SGHNT, CDR2 YYREEE, per germline (reference sequence). The CDR3 spells CASSITGQNPYEQYF. CDR3 in DNA: TGTGCCAGCAGCATCACAGGACAAAACCCCTACGAGCAGTACTTC.

This clone appeared a single time. The V call is TRBV11-2, the J call TRBJ2-5, with a weak D call TRBD2 (5 bases). CDR1 and CDR2 from the germline V gene are SGHAT and FQNNGV. This CDR3 has 15 residues. The V and J ends lost 3 bases and 2 bases respectively, with 13 bases between them. For the CDR3, the DNA is TGTGCCAGCAGCTTGTTGGGGAGTCGGCAAGAGACCCAGTACTTC. Residues: CASSLLGSRQETQYF.

This clone was found once. The chain employs TRBV7-6 and TRBJ1-2; TRBD1 matches at 9 bases. The germline CDR1 and CDR2 sequences are SGHVS and FNYEAQ. J was trimmed by 4 bases and V by 2 bases; bases with no gene match: 11. The CDR3 is 17 amino acids. CDR3 protein: CASSLFHGDREGYGYTF. The DNA of the CDR3 is TGTGCCAGCAGCTTATTCCATGGGGACAGGGAAGGCTATGGCTACACCTTC. Together with reference TRBV7-6 and TRBJ1-2, the CDR3 gives the full variable domain: GAGVSQSPRYKVTKRGQDVALRCDPISGHVSLYWYRQALGQGPEFLTYFNYEAQQDKSGLPNDRFSAERPEGSISTLTIQRTEQRDSAMYRCASSLFHGDREGYGYTFGSGTRLTVV.

The V gene is TRBV6-2 or TRBV6-3, the J gene TRBJ2-1; 8 bases agree with TRBD2. From germline, CDR1 is MNHEY and CDR2 SVGEGT. The CDR3 is made up of 15 amino acids. V gave up 0 bases and J gave up 2 bases; unmatched junction bases: 0. The CDR3 DNA sequence: TGTGCCAGCAGTTACTCGCGGGGGGCCTACAATGAGCAGTTCTTC. Its translation is CASSYSRGAYNEQFF.

This clone has a single count. V is TRBV12-2 and J is TRBJ2-5; the listed D gene, TRBD1, was not tested against the DNA. TRBV12-2 corresponds to a pseudogene. The CDR3 spans 23 residues. The CDR3 reads CASRLVDEAVVCAHRASPETQYF. For the CDR3, the DNA is TGTGCAAGTCGCTTAGTCGACGAAGCAGTAGTGTGTGCACACAGGGCATCTCCAGAGACCCAGTACTTC.

V usage is TRBV6-2 or TRBV6-3 and J usage is TRBJ2-3; 16 bases agree with TRBD2. Germline V gene data show CDR1 as MNHEY and CDR2 as SVGEGT. The CDR3 sequence is 19 residues long. Trimming removed 4 bases from V and 3 bases from J; junction bases left unmatched: 10. CDR3 in amino acids: CASSSGLAGGPGWTDTQYF. The CDR3 DNA reads as TGTGCCAGCAGTTCGGGACTAGCGGGGGGGCCGGGTTGGACAGATACGCAGTATTTT.

This clone was seen just once. This chain uses TRBV7-2 with TRBJ1-1; D uncertain. V was shortened by 3 bases and J by 0 bases, with 5 bases between the two germline ends. Germline V gives CDR1 SGHTA, CDR2 FQGNSA. The CDR3 runs to 13 residues. The CDR3 region is CASSFSMNTEAFF. The CDR3 bases are TGTGCCAGCAGCTTTTCAATGAACACTGAAGCTTTCTTT.

The chain is built from TRBV15 and TRBJ1-4, with D hard to call. The ends were cut back, 6 bases at V and 8 bases at J, with 7 bases in the middle. CDR1 and CDR2 from the germline V gene are LNHNV and YYDKDF (reference sequence). The CDR3 has 11 residues. This CDR3 is CATRRAEKLFF. The CDR3 bases are TGTGCCACCAGGAGGGCGGAAAAACTGTTTTTT.

The chain combines TRBV7-9 with TRBJ2-7; TRBD1 matches at 8 bases. Looked up from germline, CDR1 is SEHNR and CDR2 is FQNEAQ (reference sequence). This CDR3 spans 14 amino acids. Trimming cost V 6 bases and J 4 bases; bases outside gene matches: 8. This CDR3 reads CASSPQTGEYEQYF. As DNA, the CDR3 is TGTGCCAGCAGTCCACAGACAGGGGAGTACGAGCAGTACTTC. The full variable domain, with the rest looked up from reference TRBV7-9 and TRBJ2-7, is DTGVSQNPRHKITKRGQNVTFRCDPISEHNRLYWYRQTLGQGPEFLTYFQNEAQLEKSRLLSDRFSAERPKGSFSTLEIQRTEQGDSAMYLCASSPQTGEYEQYFGPGTRLTVT.

The chain carries TRBV27 and TRBJ1-5; TRBD1 aligns across 7 bases. The V gene's germline CDR1 is MNHEY and CDR2 SMNVEV (reference sequence). The CDR3 sequence is 14 residues long. J gave up 7 bases and V 6 bases, and 9 bases lay outside the gene matches. The CDR3 coding sequence is TGTGCCAGCAGGGAGAGGACAGGAAGCCAGCCCCAGCATTTT. Residues: CASRERTGSQPQHF.

The genes are TRBV7-6 and TRBJ1-3; D ambiguous. V was pared by 1 base and J by 1 base, with 5 bases between. This CDR3 is 14 amino acids long. CDR1 SGHVS and CDR2 FNYEAQ come from the germline V gene. The CDR3 sequence is CASSLGGSGNTIYF. The CDR3 bases are TGTGCCAGCAGCTTAGGAGGATCTGGAAACACCATATATTTT.

CDR3: CASSLHTGLSGNTIYF. CDR3 nucleotide sequence: TGTGCCAGCAGCTTACATACAGGGCTCTCTGGAAACACCATATATTTT. The rearrangement uses TRBV7-2 and TRBJ1-3; tentative D call: TRBD1 (6 bases). Trimming stripped 2 bases from V and 0 bases from J, with 11 bases between. Germline CDR1 SGHTA, CDR2 FQGNSA. The CDR3 is 16 residues long.

The V call is TRBV5-4, the J call TRBJ1-4; 11 bases are shared with TRBD1. This CDR3 is 14 amino acids long. The germline V gene has CDR1 SGHNT and CDR2 YYREEE (reference sequence). V lost 4 bases, J lost 8 bases, and 4 bases stayed unmatched. The CDR3 here is CASSPGQGDEKLFF. CDR3 bases: TGTGCCAGCAGCCCGGGACAGGGGGACGAAAAACTGTTTTTT.

The chain recombines TRBV6-5 with TRBJ1-2; possibly TRBD1 for D (6 bases). V was shortened by 9 bases and J by 6 bases, with 17 bases between the two germline ends. Germline V gene lookup returns CDR1 MNHEY and CDR2 SVGAGI. The CDR3 runs 13 residues. DNA for the CDR3: TGTGCCAGTAGATTGGACAGAACCGATGGCTACACCTTC. It yields the protein CASRLDRTDGYTF.

The chain joins TRBV19 to TRBJ2-3; D possibly corresponds to TRBD2 (5 bases). The CDR3 runs 15 residues. Trimming cost V 7 bases and J 2 bases, with 16 bases left between them. CDR1 is LNHDA and CDR2 is SQIVND in the germline V gene (reference sequence). The CDR3 DNA reads TGTGCCAGTACCCTGGACGGGATATCCACAGATACGCAGTATTTT. This translates into CASTLDGISTDTQYF.

The rearrangement joins TRBV4-3 to TRBJ2-7; D unclear. The germline gives CDR1 LGHNA, CDR2 YSLEER. Trimming took 4 bases from V and 3 from J, leaving 16 bases between them. The CDR3 has 15 amino acids. The CDR3 is CASSPSVPGRYEQYF. CDR3 coding DNA: TGCGCCAGCAGCCCGTCCGTGCCTGGGCGCTACGAGCAGTACTTC.

The chain recombines TRBV7-6 with TRBJ1-1; 10 nucleotides match TRBD1. With 4 bases clipped from V and 6 bases from J, the junction kept 8 bases outside the gene matches. The CDR3 totals 15 residues. CDR1 is SGHVS and CDR2 is FNYEAQ in the germline V gene. CDR3 nucleotides: TGTGCCAGCAGCTCCGGGACAGGGGTGTTTTCTGAAGCTTTCTTT. Translating gives CASSSGTGVFSEAFF.

The V and J genes are TRBV14 and TRBJ1-1, with 9 nucleotides matching TRBD1. There are 15 residues in the CDR3. The germline V gene encodes CDR1 SGHDN and CDR2 FVKESK. Losses at the gene ends were 4 bases for V and 4 bases for J; bases not matched to a gene: 7. For the CDR3, the DNA is TGTGCCAGCAGCCGCCCGGGACAGGGCACCACTGAAGCTTTCTTT. It yields the protein CASSRPGQGTTEAFF.